The entry that follows covers one T cell receptor (beta chain) sequence. The sample is drawn from a study of beta chain features in type 1 diabetes. Expressed TCRB transcripts were sequenced because the isolated RNA had all been reverse transcribed beforehand. The assay was immunoSEQ multiplex PCR, and TCRdb's table has in-frame clones only and misses some. The sample records 250,000 or so clones, around a quarter being singletons. The sequence derives from a young man in good health. Input material: central memory CD4+ T cells from blood.

CDR3 amino acids: CASSSRVSYEQYF. CDR3 in DNA: TGTGCCAGCAGCTCCCGGGTATCCTACGAGCAGTACTTC. The J gene is TRBJ2-7, the V gene TRBV11-1; D not resolved. The CDR3 totals 13 residues. Per germline, CDR1 SGHAT and CDR2 FQDESV (reference sequence). V lost 4 bases, J lost 1 base, and 8 bases lay in between.